This T cell receptor beta chain derives from a study of regulatory T cells in long-lasting Graves disease (dated by TCRdb to the early 2020s). Study-wide context: Persistent Graves' disease was defined as antithyroid drug treatment for over 5 years with persistently positive TSH receptor autoantibodies. This study used TCR sequencing and RNA sequencing of peripheral blood to compare persistent Graves' disease patients against newly diagnosed Graves' disease patients. The study took place in China and was registered as a clinical trial. A total of roughly 33 samples underwent TCR sequencing: some 13 from persistent and about 20 from newly diagnosed Graves' disease patients. In the clinical cohort, patients with persistent Graves' disease had used antithyroid drugs for an average of about 10 years.

Taken with the paper, the label for time point translates to: persistent/refractory GD, antithyroid drugs over 5 years with positive TRAb. RNA was extracted from PBMCs in TRIzol for both TCR sequencing and RNA sequencing. The diagnosis of Graves' disease followed American Thyroid Association guidelines. Recruitment of patients was carried out at an endocrinology department in Xi'an, China. Each patient gave approximately 10 milliliters of peripheral blood, collected in an EDTA anticoagulant tube. Ficoll Paque Plus density gradient separation was used to isolate PBMCs, and no further T cell sorting was done. An Agilent 2100 Bioanalyzer and agarose gel were used to assess RNA quality, and a NanoDrop 2000 was used to measure RNA concentration. As for this clonotype: Its target antigen remains unknown. Given a much more abundant clone one base away, this may be a read error.

V is cut back by 4 bases and J by 3 bases, with 7 bases in the junction unmatched. The CDR3 contains 16 residues, cysteine and phenylalanine counted. Solely the CDR3 DNA is kept, with 48 bases framed from the first base. The germline V gene sets CDR1 to MDHEN and CDR2 to SYDVKM. Library prep was done by multiplex PCR. Sequencing took place on an Illumina HiSeq 4000. CDR3 regions were amplified by Arm-PCR with iRepertoire HTBI primers to construct TCR beta libraries. PCR products were gel purified before sequencing. Per the authors' processing: Gene usage analysis of CDR3 amino acid clonotypes used the 55 to 80 TRBV and 14 to 15 TRBJ segments found across samples. Filtered high-quality paired reads were merged into contigs using COPE and FqMerger. Contigs were aligned with BLAST to IMGT TRBV, TRBD and TRBJ reference genes, and CDR3 was defined per IMGT. Any clonotype with a frequency above 0.1% was counted as a highly expanded clone. Repertoire diversity was measured by Shannon entropy, and V-J evenness by the Gini coefficient. Public clonotypes were defined as clonotypes shared by more than one individual. The raw public data were reprocessed by TCRdb itself: fastp quality trimming at Q25, MiXCR clonotype calling, in-frame beta chains only. Every entry covers one CDR3 protein and lists the most common genes and DNA from its rows. TCRdb's processing, not the study's, gives the V and J calls here. The sample records 400,000 to 500,000 distinct CDR3 sequences, around a fifth of which are singletons. The top ten clones comprise over 6% of the sample.

Findings and caveats that apply to the study as a whole: TRBV28, TRBJ1-2 and TRBJ2-5 were preferentially used in persistent disease, while TRBV20-1 and TRBJ2-1 were favored in newly diagnosed disease. Sequencing and analysis were restricted to the TCR beta chain. Persistent patients shared more public clonotypes among themselves (fewer than 3,000) than newly diagnosed patients did (over 900). The authors noted that the small sample size was a limitation that may lower accuracy. Because the primary lesion, thyroid tissue, could not be accessed, the study looked at peripheral blood alone. Lower TCR Shannon entropy and fewer highly expanded clones were observed in persistent Graves' disease patients than in newly diagnosed patients, which suggested clonal expansion.

The clonotype was recovered from a female donor with Graves disease. The sequence joins TRBV28 to TRBJ1-5, with 9 bases matching TRBD1. The sequenced sample was peripheral blood mononuclear cells (PBMCs), obtained when the disease was refractory, from a patient treated with antithyroid drugs. The CDR3 protein is CASSSGQGYNNQPQHF. In nucleotides, the sequence is TGTGCCAGCAGTTCAGGACAGGGGTATAACAATCAGCCCCAGCATTTT. With the portions outside the CDR3 filled from the reference TRBV28 and TRBJ1-5 genes, the complete variable region becomes DVKVTQSSRYLVKRTGEKVFLECVQDMDHENMFWYRQDPGLGLRLIYFSYDVKMKEKGDIPEGYSVSREKKERFSLILESASTNQTSMYLCASSSGQGYNNQPQHFGDGTRLSIL.